The rows below give T cell receptor beta chains drawn from one sample of a study of T cells in localized non-small cell lung cancer. Profiling relied on immunoSEQ multiplex PCR, and the TCRdb table lists in-frame clones only, not all of them. The sample carries 35,000 or so clones, 75% to 90% recorded once. Sequenced material: peripheral blood, taken before any cancer treatment. All receptors come from a woman aged 35 to 70 with stage I lung adenocarcinoma. Both conserved end residues are part of each CDR3. Each record gives: D gene, J gene, V gene, clone size, CDR3 protein, CDR3 DNA. A D gene is named only where the DNA matches it firmly. Expanded clones are given a class, and other clones once, few, many or no size at all.

D: TRBD2
J: TRBJ2-5
V: TRBV5-1
size: few
CDR3: CASSQTGGETQYF
DNA: TGCGCCAGCAGTCAGACCGGGGGGGAGACCCAGTACTTC

D: -
J: TRBJ2-1
V: TRBV28
size: -
CDR3: CASSLGVGTTSYNEQFF
DNA: TGTGCCAGCAGTTTAGGTGTCGGAACTACCTCTTACAATGAGCAGTTCTTC

D: -
J: TRBJ1-4
V: TRBV2
size: -
CDR3: CASSVTGNEKLFF
DNA: TGTGCCAGCAGCGTGACTGGTAATGAAAAACTGTTTTTT

D: TRBD1
J: TRBJ1-1
V: TRBV2
size: -
CDR3: CASRPVIPGQRAFF
DNA: TGTGCCAGCAGACCCGTTATACCGGGACAGCGGGCTTTCTTT

D: -
J: TRBJ1-4
V: TRBV28
size: -
CDR3: CASSRPDREEKLFF
DNA: TGTGCCAGCAGTCGTCCGGACAGAGAAGAAAAACTGTTTTTT

D: -
J: TRBJ2-5
V: TRBV7-2
size: -
CDR3: CASSSLAWGQETQYF
DNA: TGTGCCAGCAGCTCCCTAGCGTGGGGCCAAGAGACCCAGTACTTC

D: TRBD2
J: TRBJ2-3
V: TRBV10-3
size: -
CDR3: CAISGTSGTTDTQYF
DNA: TGTGCCATCAGTGGGACTAGCGGGACCACAGATACGCAGTATTTT

D: -
J: TRBJ1-6
V: TRBV2
size: -
CDR3: CASSESLMYNSPLHF
DNA: TGTGCCAGCAGTGAGAGTCTGATGTATAATTCACCCCTCCACTTT

D: TRBD2
J: TRBJ2-1
V: TRBV18
size: -
CDR3: CASSPTPPLAAPSEQFF
DNA: TGTGCCAGCTCACCTACGCCCCCTCTAGCGGCCCCTTCGGAGCAGTTCTTC

D: -
J: TRBJ1-1
V: TRBV18
size: -
CDR3: CASSPNADTEAFF
DNA: TGTGCCAGCTCACCAAACGCAGACACTGAAGCTTTCTTT

D: -
J: TRBJ1-5
V: TRBV19
size: -
CDR3: CASTRYGGLPQPQHF
DNA: TGTGCCAGTACCCGATACGGGGGTTTACCTCAGCCCCAGCATTTT

D: TRBD2
J: TRBJ2-3
V: TRBV7-9
size: -
CDR3: CASSWTSRNTDTQYF
DNA: TGTGCCAGCAGCTGGACTAGCAGAAACACAGATACGCAGTATTTT

D: -
J: TRBJ2-2
V: TRBV18
size: -
CDR3: CASSTQSGTEGELFF
DNA: TGTGCCAGCTCAACACAATCGGGGACCGAGGGGGAGCTGTTTTTT

D: -
J: TRBJ2-7
V: TRBV18
size: -
CDR3: CASSPSSGAGYEQYF
DNA: TGTGCCAGCTCACCCTCCTCGGGGGCAGGCTACGAGCAGTACTTC

D: TRBD2
J: TRBJ2-5
V: TRBV6-5
size: -
CDR3: CASSGLALKETQYF
DNA: TGTGCCAGCAGCGGACTAGCCCTGAAAGAGACCCAGTACTTC

D: TRBD2
J: TRBJ2-7
V: TRBV6-6
size: -
CDR3: CASSLSSAGEGEQYF
DNA: TGTGCCAGCAGTTTAAGCTCAGCGGGAGAGGGCGAGCAGTACTTC

D: -
J: TRBJ1-1
V: TRBV18
size: once
CDR3: CASSPFSKGENTEAFF
DNA: TGTGCCAGCTCACCCTTTAGCAAGGGGGAGAACACTGAAGCTTTCTTT

D: -
J: TRBJ2-2
V: TRBV5-1
size: few
CDR3: CASSHRGADTGELFF
DNA: TGCGCCAGCAGCCACCGGGGGGCGGACACCGGGGAGCTGTTTTTT

D: TRBD1
J: TRBJ2-5
V: TRBV30
size: -
CDR3: CAWNRQGLGETQYF
DNA: TGTGCCTGGAACAGACAGGGGTTAGGGGAGACCCAGTACTTC

D: TRBD2
J: TRBJ2-5
V: TRBV7-2
size: -
CDR3: CASSRGGPGSQYF
DNA: TGTGCCAGCAGCCGGGGAGGGCCGGGGTCCCAGTACTTC

D: -
J: TRBJ2-1
V: TRBV10-3
size: -
CDR3: CAISPSTINDNEQFF
DNA: TGTGCCATCAGCCCCTCCACCATTAATGACAATGAGCAGTTCTTC

D: -
J: TRBJ2-1
V: TRBV2
size: -
CDR3: CASSGSGASYNEQFF
DNA: TGTGCCAGCAGTGGGAGCGGAGCCTCCTACAATGAGCAGTTCTTC

D: -
J: TRBJ2-7
V: TRBV6-5
size: -
CDR3: CASTTGYYEQYF
DNA: TGTGCCAGCACTACAGGGTACTACGAGCAGTACTTC

D: -
J: TRBJ2-2
V: TRBV7-2
size: -
CDR3: CASSLGSAVTGELFF
DNA: TGTGCCAGCAGCTTAGGGAGTGCGGTCACCGGGGAGCTGTTTTTT